These 31 T cell receptor beta chains originate from one sample sequenced in a study of T cells expressing NK-cell markers. TCRdb re-analyzed the 5' RACE reads; it lists each CDR3 protein once, without DNA. The table for this sample gives 500,000 or so distinct CDR3 sequences. The sequenced sample consisted of blood T cells: a sorted CD56 or NKG2C T cell subset, CD4+ or CD8+ T cells, or bulk PBMC T cells (not recorded which). These receptors all come from a man aged 18 to 29 in good health.

CDR3 protein: CASSPQGLAGVREQFF. V is TRBV4-2 and J is TRBJ2-1; the TCRdb D gene call, TRBD2, has no DNA to confirm it. The CDR3 has 16 residues. Per germline, CDR1 LGHNA and CDR2 YNFKEQ.

The V and J genes are TRBV7-6 and TRBJ2-7. The CDR3 has 14 amino acids. CDR1 and CDR2 from the germline V gene are SGHVS and FNYEAQ. CDR3 loop: CASSPMGRSYEQYF.

The J gene is TRBJ1-2, the V gene TRBV27; the TCRdb D gene call, TRBD1, has no DNA to confirm it. This CDR3 spans 15 amino acids. The germline gives CDR1 MNHEY, CDR2 SMNVEV (reference sequence). The CDR3 loop reads CASRPSAGAYYGYTF.

The rearrangement joins TRBV29-1 to TRBJ2-1; with no DNA, the TCRdb D assignment of TRBD1 cannot be verified. The CDR3 has 13 amino acids. Germline V CDR1 and CDR2: SQVTM, ANQGSEA. The CDR3 is CSPHRGNYNEQFF.

The V and J genes are TRBV7-6 and TRBJ2-1; TCRdb proposes TRBD2, but this gene call is untestable without DNA. This CDR3 spans 20 amino acids. Germline V gene data show CDR1 as SGHVS and CDR2 as FNYEAQ. The CDR3 here is CASSREGLGPSGRSYNEQFF.

V is TRBV19 and J is TRBJ2-1; TCRdb calls TRBD1, which cannot be checked without DNA. CDR1 LNHDA and CDR2 SQIVND come from the germline V gene (reference sequence). This CDR3 spans 16 amino acids. The chain's CDR3 is CASPPPGASRFNEQFF.

The chain couples TRBV20-1 to TRBJ2-7. Germline CDR1 DFQATT, CDR2 SNEGSKA (reference sequence). CDR3 length: 13 amino acids. CDR3 residues: CSARIPRSHEQYF.

The V and J genes are TRBV5-1 and TRBJ2-1; no DNA is available, so the TRBD2 call from TCRdb remains unchecked. CDR3 length: 16 residues. Per the germline V gene, CDR1 is SGHRS and CDR2 is YFSETQ. CDR3 region: CASSSTLAGTYNEQFF.

The genes are TRBV10-3 and TRBJ2-2. CDR1 ENHRY and CDR2 SYGVKD come from the germline V gene. The CDR3 runs 15 residues. CDR3 sequence reads: CATTPVTANTGELFF.

J is TRBJ2-2 and V is TRBV10-3; TCRdb proposes TRBD2, but this gene call is untestable without DNA. CDR1 and CDR2 (germline): ENHRY, SYGVKD. The CDR3 runs to 17 residues. This CDR3 is CAISETSGKRSTGELFF.

This chain links TRBV11-2 with TRBJ1-2; no DNA is available, so the TRBD1 call from TCRdb remains unchecked. This CDR3 is 15 amino acids long. Germline assignment: CDR1 SGHAT and CDR2 FQNNGV. CDR3 residues: CASSFTGERVGGYTF.

This rearrangement joins TRBV7-6 to TRBJ2-3. The CDR3 covers 14 residues. Germline V CDR1 and CDR2: SGHVS, FNYEAQ. The CDR3 is CASSSTTFTDTQYF.

J is TRBJ1-2 and V is TRBV7-9; TCRdb indicates TRBD1, and absent DNA this call remains unverified. Germline loops: CDR1 SEHNR, CDR2 FQNEAQ (reference sequence). CDR3 length equals 13 residues. This CDR3 is CASNLAGAQGYTF.

This sequence joins TRBV29-1 and TRBJ2-7; there is no DNA to check the TCRdb D call of TRBD1. Germline V lookup: CDR1 SQVTM, CDR2 ANQGSEA. The CDR3 totals 12 residues. The CDR3 protein is CSVGDRGAQQYF.

The V gene is TRBV20-1, the J gene TRBJ2-4; TCRdb selects TRBD1, and the lack of DNA leaves this call unchecked. Per the germline V gene, CDR1 is DFQATT and CDR2 is SNEGSKA (reference sequence). The length of the CDR3 is 14 residues. CDR3 region: CSAREQGASNIQYF.

This chain connects TRBV27 to TRBJ1-2; TCRdb outputs TRBD1, but without DNA this stays unchecked. From germline, CDR1 is MNHEY and CDR2 SMNVEV (reference sequence). CDR3 size: 15 residues. The CDR3 here is CASSTQGSLMYGYTF.

The rearrangement links TRBV5-1 to TRBJ2-1; TCRdb designates TRBD1, a call that cannot be tested without DNA. The CDR3 has 17 amino acids. Germline CDR1 reads SGHRS; CDR2 reads YFSETQ. The CDR3 region is CASSIGQGGVVGHEQFF.

The chain combines TRBV29-1 with TRBJ2-3; the TCRdb call, TRBD2, lacks DNA for checking. From germline, CDR1 is SQVTM and CDR2 ANQGSEA. The CDR3 extends over 12 amino acids. The CDR3 region is CSACREGVTQYF.

The CDR3 protein is CASSLGFTGGGPQHF. The chain carries TRBV5-5 and TRBJ1-5; TCRdb's D call of TRBD1 is untestable without DNA. The CDR3 is 15 amino acids. Germline V gene lookup returns CDR1 SGHKS and CDR2 YYEKEE (reference sequence).

The rearrangement joins TRBV15 to TRBJ2-3; the TCRdb call, TRBD1, lacks DNA for checking. CDR1 is LNHNV, CDR2 YYDKDF, per germline (reference sequence). There are 15 residues in the CDR3. The CDR3 loop reads CATSQGTGLSDTQYF.

The chain has TRBV28 and TRBJ2-7; TCRdb's D call of TRBD2 is untestable without DNA. Germline values: CDR1 MDHEN, CDR2 SYDVKM. The CDR3 totals 15 residues. CDR3 sequence: CASSHQVAGSYEQYF.

V usage is TRBV6-1 and J usage is TRBJ1-3; the D call from TCRdb, TRBD1, cannot be confirmed without DNA. The CDR3 spans 15 residues. CDR1 and CDR2 from the germline V gene are MNHNS and SASEGT. The CDR3 here is CASIGRGAVSDTIYF.

The chain uses TRBV6-5 and TRBJ2-3. The germline CDR1 and CDR2 sequences are MNHEY and SVGAGI. The CDR3 consists of 14 residues. CDR3 amino acids: CASSSLESTDTQYF.

The chain uses TRBV20-1 and TRBJ2-1; TCRdb selects TRBD2, and the lack of DNA leaves this call unchecked. Per germline, CDR1 DFQATT and CDR2 SNEGSKA (reference sequence). The length of the CDR3 is 19 residues. The CDR3 is CSARALRTSGSQLYNEQFF.

The chain joins TRBV10-3 to TRBJ2-1; the TCRdb call, TRBD2, lacks DNA for checking. Looked up from germline, CDR1 is ENHRY and CDR2 is SYGVKD. CDR3 length: 17 residues. The CDR3 sequence is CAISESGTSGRIGEQFF.

The V and J genes are TRBV29-1 and TRBJ2-2; TCRdb returns TRBD1, unconfirmable since there is no DNA. Germline V gives CDR1 SQVTM, CDR2 ANQGSEA. The CDR3 consists of 12 residues. The CDR3 reads CSAAQATGELFF.

The V and J genes are TRBV29-1 and TRBJ2-3. Germline assignment: CDR1 SQVTM and CDR2 ANQGSEA. The CDR3 covers 14 residues. The CDR3 protein is CSVEAGGSTDTQYF.

V gene TRBV4-1 combines with J gene TRBJ2-5; the D call from TCRdb, TRBD2, cannot be confirmed without DNA. Germline CDR1 reads MGHRA; CDR2 reads YSYEKL. CDR3 length: 17 residues. The CDR3 region is CASSQDTGLALQETQYF.

This sequence joins TRBV6-2 or TRBV6-3 and TRBJ2-5; TCRdb designates TRBD2, a call that cannot be tested without DNA. Germline loops: CDR1 MNHEY, CDR2 SVGEGT. There are 13 residues in the CDR3. CDR3 residues: CASRSSGQETQYF.

The chain combines TRBV12-5 with TRBJ1-4; checking the TCRdb D call of TRBD1 is not possible without DNA. CDR1 and CDR2 (germline): LGHNT, FRNRAP. The CDR3 is 13 amino acids. CDR3 amino acids: CACQGWEDEKLFF.

CDR3 protein: CASSFGVVRGETQYF. This chain uses TRBV28 with TRBJ2-5; the TRBD1 assignment by TCRdb is unverifiable without DNA. The CDR3 has 15 amino acids. Germline-derived CDR1 and CDR2 are MDHEN and SYDVKM.